The 26 T cell receptor beta chains given below trace back to one sample, sequenced in a study of T cell responses to AZD1222 COVID-19 vaccine. Measured with immunoSEQ multiplex PCR; TCRdb has only the in-frame clones, and not every one. The sample shows more than 95,000 clones, 85% to 95% of them seen only once. Sequenced material: peripheral blood, taken on day 0 of AZD1222 vaccination. The receptors originated from an adult in good health.

V gene TRBV5-1 combines with J gene TRBJ2-2; 8 positions agree with TRBD1. Germline CDR1 and CDR2: SGHRS and YFSETQ. The CDR3 totals 14 residues. V lost 7 bases and J lost 6; bases outside the gene matches: 8. The CDR3 protein is CASSTGAQAGELFF. The CDR3 DNA sequence: TGCGCCAGCTCGACAGGGGCGCAGGCCGGGGAGCTGTTTTTT.

The V and J genes are TRBV9 and TRBJ2-3; TRBD2 is a possible D gene (5 bases). The V gene's germline CDR1 is SGDLS and CDR2 YYNGEE. V gave up 3 bases and J gave up 1 base, with 15 bases separating them. This CDR3 spans 16 amino acids. The CDR3 DNA reads TGTGCCAGCAGCGCGTGGACTGCGGTTGGCACAGATACGCAGTATTTT. Protein: CASSAWTAVGTDTQYF.

The genes are TRBV19 and TRBJ2-7; D gene uncertain. The CDR3 loop spans 14 amino acids. The germline V and J ends were trimmed by 3 bases and 2 bases, with 11 bases remaining between them. Germline loops: CDR1 LNHDA, CDR2 SQIVND (reference sequence). CDR3 bases: TGTGCCAGTAGTATTAGCCTAGAAACCTACGAGCAGTACTTC. It yields the protein CASSISLETYEQYF.

CDR3 sequence reads: CASSLQYAYEQYF. In DNA form, the CDR3 reads TGTGCCAGCAGTTTGCAGTACGCCTACGAGCAGTACTTC. The rearrangement links TRBV12-3 or TRBV12-4 to TRBJ2-7; D is ambiguous. This CDR3 comprises 13 residues. V lost 3 bases to trimming and J lost 2 bases, with 8 bases between them.

The chain uses TRBV3-1 (or the pseudogene TRBV3-2) and TRBJ2-1; 11 nucleotides agree with TRBD1. This CDR3 is built from 15 residues. Per the germline V gene, CDR1 is LGHDT and CDR2 is YNNKEL (reference sequence). V lost 1 base and J lost 6; bases outside the gene matches: 2. CDR3 in amino acids: CASSQAGTGGNEQFF. DNA of the CDR3: TGTGCCAGCAGCCAAGCCGGGACAGGGGGCAATGAGCAGTTCTTC.

J is TRBJ1-4 and V is TRBV3-1 (or the pseudogene TRBV3-2), with D possibly being TRBD1 (6 bases). Trimming left V 7 bases short and J 6 bases short, with 15 bases between. The germline CDR1 and CDR2 sequences are LGHDT and YNNKEL (reference sequence). This CDR3 is built from 14 residues. CDR3 protein: CASTKTGKYEKLFF. The CDR3 DNA reads TGTGCCAGCACAAAAACAGGGAAGTATGAAAAACTGTTTTTT.

The chain couples TRBV25-1 to TRBJ1-2; D ambiguous. Per germline, CDR1 MGHDK and CDR2 SYGVNS. The CDR3 is 11 residues long. V gave up 2 bases and J gave up 8 bases, with 6 bases separating them. CDR3 in amino acids: CASSELVGYTF. Written as DNA, the CDR3 is TGTGCCAGCAGTGAACTCGTCGGCTACACCTTC.

This chain links TRBV7-3 with TRBJ2-2, with 9 bases lining up with TRBD2. CDR3 length equals 16 residues. Per the germline V gene, CDR1 is SGHTA and CDR2 is FQGTGA. The trim removed 4 bases at V and 4 bases at J, leaving 7 bases unmatched. Here the CDR3 reads CASSYKAAGGTGELFF. The CDR3 DNA follows: TGTGCCAGCAGCTACAAAGCAGCGGGGGGCACCGGGGAGCTGTTTTTT.

This chain links TRBV28 with TRBJ1-2; no clear D gene. CDR3 size: 14 residues. In germline, CDR1 is MDHEN, CDR2 SYDVKM. The germline V and J ends were trimmed by 4 bases and 8 bases, with 17 bases remaining between them. In DNA, the CDR3 is TGTGCCAGCAGTTCCCTTTTCGGTGGCGACGGCTACACCTTC. It encodes CASSSLFGGDGYTF.

This chain connects TRBV27 to TRBJ1-1; D remains ambiguous. This CDR3 is 11 amino acids long. Germline CDR1 MNHEY, CDR2 SMNVEV (reference sequence). With 3 bases removed from V and 7 bases from J, the gap between germline ends came to 6 bases. DNA of the CDR3: TGTGCCAGCAGTTTTTTTGGTGAAGCTTTCTTT. Residues: CASSFFGEAFF.

The chain joins TRBV27 to TRBJ1-1; perhaps TRBD1 as D (6 bases). V was clipped by 4 bases and J by 5 bases, with 14 bases between them. This CDR3 comprises 14 residues. Germline CDR1 MNHEY, CDR2 SMNVEV (reference sequence). As DNA, the CDR3 is TGTGCCAGCAGTTGGGGGGGCTCCGGTACTGAAGCTTTCTTT. Protein product: CASSWGGSGTEAFF.

The V and J genes are TRBV19 and TRBJ2-1, with D possibly TRBD2 on 5 matching bases. Germline CDR1 is LNHDA and CDR2 is SQIVND (reference sequence). Trimming left V 5 bases short and J 2 bases short, with 13 bases between. The CDR3 runs 15 residues. CDR3 region: CASSLGLAAYNEQFF. For the CDR3, the DNA is TGTGCCAGTAGTCTCGGACTGGCGGCCTACAATGAGCAGTTCTTC.

This clone was seen a handful of times. The J gene is TRBJ2-5, the V gene TRBV14; TRBD2 agrees at 7 bases. The CDR3 is made up of 16 amino acids. Trimming removed 1 base from V and 1 base from J; junction bases left unmatched: 6. Germline V gene lookup returns CDR1 SGHDN and CDR2 FVKESK. The CDR3 is CASSQGTSFFQETQYF. Written as DNA, the CDR3 is TGTGCCAGCAGCCAAGGGACTAGTTTTTTCCAAGAGACCCAGTACTTC. Complete variable domain (other parts from reference TRBV14 and TRBJ2-5): EAGVTQFPSHSVIEKGQTVTLRCDPISGHDNLYWYRRVMGKEIKFLLHFVKESKQDESGMPNNRFLAERTGGTYSTLKVQPAELEDSGVYFCASSQGTSFFQETQYFGPGTRLLVL.

The rearrangement joins TRBV19 to TRBJ2-2, with D possibly matching TRBD2 (5 bases). The CDR3 loop spans 15 amino acids. Trimming stripped 2 bases from V and 4 bases from J, with 11 bases between. Germline V gene lookup returns CDR1 LNHDA and CDR2 SQIVND (reference sequence). The CDR3 bases are TGTGCCAGTAGTATAATTAGCGACCTCACCGGGGAGCTGTTTTTT. It encodes CASSIISDLTGELFF.

This chain uses TRBV7-3 with TRBJ1-2; TRBD1 might be the D (5 bases). Trimming stripped 2 bases from V and 1 base from J, with 8 bases between. The CDR3 is 14 amino acids. The V gene's germline CDR1 is SGHTA and CDR2 FQGTGA. The CDR3 reads CASSLWGSNYGYTF. The CDR3 DNA follows: TGTGCCAGCAGCTTATGGGGGAGTAACTATGGCTACACCTTC.

The chain links TRBV19 to TRBJ2-3; 8 nucleotides match TRBD2. The CDR3 consists of 15 residues. The V segment lost 3 bases and the J segment 2 bases; nucleotides outside the gene matches: 4. Germline V gives CDR1 LNHDA, CDR2 SQIVND (reference sequence). CDR3 sequence (DNA): TGTGCCAGTAGTATGGGGACTAGGCACACAGATACGCAGTATTTT. Translated: CASSMGTRHTDTQYF. Supplemented by reference TRBV19 and TRBJ2-3, the full variable domain reads DGGITQSPKYLFRKEGQNVTLSCEQNLNHDAMYWYRQDPGQGLRLIYYSQIVNDFQKGDIAEGYSVSREKKESFPLTVTSAQKNPTAFYLCASSMGTRHTDTQYFGPGTRLTVL.

The chain recombines TRBV12-5 with TRBJ1-1; a possible D gene is TRBD1 (5 bases). The CDR3 is made up of 17 amino acids. Trimming took off 6 bases at V and 0 bases at J, with 20 bases between the two ends. In germline, CDR1 is LGHNT, CDR2 FRNRAP. The CDR3 sequence is CASGNPRGTTMNTEAFF. The CDR3 DNA reads TGTGCTAGTGGCAATCCTCGGGGGACGACAATGAACACTGAAGCTTTCTTT.

The chain recombines TRBV28 with TRBJ1-5; the D is unclear. The V and J ends lost 4 bases and 7 bases respectively, with 17 bases between them. Germline V gene data show CDR1 as MDHEN and CDR2 as SYDVKM. The CDR3 runs 15 residues. In nucleotides, the CDR3 is TGTGCCAGCAGTTCCCCCGTCCTGGGCGGGCAGCCCCAGCATTTT. It specifies CASSSPVLGGQPQHF.

This chain uses TRBV2 with TRBJ1-5, with 9 positions matching TRBD1. The V and J ends lost 8 bases and 4 bases, in that order; junction bases with no gene match: 6. From germline, CDR1 is SNHLY and CDR2 FYNNEI. The CDR3 length is 14 residues. In DNA, the CDR3 is TGTGCCAGCCAAGCGACAGGGGGGAATCAGCCCCAGCATTTT. This gives the protein CASQATGGNQPQHF.

The chain links TRBV12-3 or TRBV12-4 to TRBJ2-7; D not certain. The ends were cut back, 4 bases at V and 6 bases at J, with 7 bases in the middle. The CDR3 totals 11 residues. DNA of the CDR3: TGTGCCAGCAGTTCAGGTCTCGAGCAGTACTTC. Translated: CASSSGLEQYF.

The V and J genes are TRBV5-5 and TRBJ2-7, with D uncertain. The germline gives CDR1 SGHKS, CDR2 YYEKEE (reference sequence). The ends were cut back, 3 bases at V and 3 bases at J, with 13 bases in the middle. The CDR3 length is 14 residues. The CDR3 DNA is TGTGCCAGCAGCTCGGTGGGCACGGGCTACGAGCAGTACTTC. Its protein product is CASSSVGTGYEQYF.

This chain connects TRBV5-1 to TRBJ1-5; D uncertain. The CDR3 spans 15 residues. CDR1 is SGHRS and CDR2 is YFSETQ in the germline V gene. The V end lost 0 bases, the J end lost 0 bases, and 7 bases lay between the germline ends. The CDR3 here is CASSLEGISNQPQHF. CDR3 in DNA: TGCGCCAGCAGCTTGGAAGGGATTAGCAATCAGCCCCAGCATTTT. The whole variable domain, remainder taken from reference TRBV5-1 and TRBJ1-5, is KAGVTQTPRYLIKTRGQQVTLSCSPISGHRSVSWYQQTPGQGLQFLFEYFSETQRNKGNFPGRFSGRQFSNSRSEMNVSTLELGDSALYLCASSLEGISNQPQHFGDGTRLSIL.

This chain connects TRBV7-9 to TRBJ1-6; tentatively, D is TRBD1 (6 bases). The CDR3 loop spans 14 amino acids. With 4 bases removed from V and 7 bases from J, the gap between germline ends came to 11 bases. CDR1 is SEHNR, CDR2 FQNEAQ, per germline (reference sequence). CDR3 DNA: TGTGCCAGCAGCTCCGACAGGAGGAATTCACCCCTCCACTTT. Translated: CASSSDRRNSPLHF. The whole variable domain, filled in from reference TRBV7-9 and TRBJ1-6, reads DTGVSQNPRHKITKRGQNVTFRCDPISEHNRLYWYRQTLGQGPEFLTYFQNEAQLEKSRLLSDRFSAERPKGSFSTLEIQRTEQGDSAMYLCASSSDRRNSPLHFGNGTRLTVT.

The V call is TRBV28, the J call TRBJ2-7; 12 positions match TRBD2. V dropped 5 bases and J dropped 2; count of bases not matched to a gene: 1. The CDR3 loop spans 14 amino acids. Germline V gene data show CDR1 as MDHEN and CDR2 as SYDVKM. DNA of the CDR3: TGTGCCAGCAGTCGACTAGCGGGAGCCTACGAGCAGTACTTC. Amino acid sequence: CASSRLAGAYEQYF.

The chain employs TRBV5-1 and TRBJ1-1; 7 bases match TRBD1. This CDR3 is 14 amino acids long. The V and J ends lost 4 bases and 5 bases, in that order; junction bases with no gene match: 8. CDR1 and CDR2 (germline): SGHRS, YFSETQ. CDR3 in amino acids: CASSTTGPSTEAFF. CDR3 DNA: TGCGCCAGCAGCACGACAGGGCCGTCAACTGAAGCTTTCTTT.

In this sample, this clone turned up once. V gene TRBV14 combines with J gene TRBJ2-1; TRBD2 matches at 7 bases. The junction had 18 bases not matched to a gene; V was cut back by 5 bases and J by 8 bases. The CDR3 sequence is 17 residues long. Germline CDR1 reads SGHDN; CDR2 reads FVKESK. CDR3 DNA sequence: TGTGCCAGCAGCGGCCTGGGGGGGACCGGACCGTGGGATGAGCAGTTCTTC. Translated, it gives CASSGLGGTGPWDEQFF.